Presented here are 21 T cell receptor beta chains from one specimen sequenced in a study of T cell changes during pregnancy in multiple sclerosis. TCRdb's copy holds only in-frame clones and misses some; the assay was immunoSEQ multiplex PCR. In the table there are about 110,000 clones, approximately 90% of which are singletons. Material: peripheral blood, obtained after pregnancy. The receptors come from a female donor with multiple sclerosis, enrolled in a pregnancy study.

This rearrangement joins TRBV27 to TRBJ2-2; D gene unclear. V was shortened by 3 bases and J by 8 bases, with 7 bases between the two germline ends. The CDR3 sequence is 12 residues long. The germline CDR1 and CDR2 sequences are MNHEY and SMNVEV (reference sequence). The CDR3 loop is CASSFPGGELFF. In DNA, the CDR3 is TGTGCCAGCAGTTTCCCCGGGGGGGAGCTGTTTTTT.

The gene calls are TRBV6-6 and TRBJ1-2, with D hard to call. V was pared by 6 bases and J by 8 bases, with 13 bases between. The CDR3 contains 12 residues. Germline loops: CDR1 MNHNY, CDR2 SVGAGI (reference sequence). The CDR3 sequence: CASRPRVGGYTF. The CDR3 nucleotides read TGTGCCAGCAGGCCGAGGGTAGGCGGCTACACCTTC.

The CDR3 region has the DNA TGTGCCAGCAGCTTGGCCCAGTACAATGAGCAGTTCTTC. It yields the protein CASSLAQYNEQFF. The genes are TRBV5-4 and TRBJ2-1; D uncertain. The V gene's germline CDR1 is SGHNT and CDR2 YYREEE (reference sequence). This CDR3 has 13 amino acids. V was clipped by 0 bases and J by 4 bases, with 5 bases between them.

This rearrangement joins TRBV11-2 to TRBJ2-1, with TRBD2 matching over 11 bases. The CDR3 contains 15 residues. The J segment lost 5 bases and the V segment lost 4 bases, leaving 4 bases of the junction unmatched. Germline values: CDR1 SGHAT, CDR2 FQNNGV. CDR3 residues: CASSSVAGGHNEQFF. The CDR3 DNA is TGTGCCAGCAGCTCCGTAGCGGGGGGGCACAATGAGCAGTTCTTC.

The CDR3 sequence: CASSFGQEAYEQYF. CDR3 in DNA: TGTGCCAGCAGCTTTGGACAGGAGGCCTACGAGCAGTACTTC. The chain employs TRBV7-8 and TRBJ2-7; 7 bases are shared with TRBD1. The CDR3 length is 14 residues. Germline CDR1 is SGHVS and CDR2 is FQNEAQ. V shed 3 bases, J shed 2 bases, and the junction held 4 bases outside the gene matches.

The CDR3 protein is CASSYGGGYTSDTQYF. The CDR3 DNA reads TGTGCCAGCAGTTATGGCGGGGGATACACCTCGGATACGCAGTATTTT. V is TRBV6-6 and J is TRBJ2-3, with 7 bases fitting TRBD2. The CDR3 spans 16 residues. The J segment lost 6 bases and the V segment lost 3 bases, leaving 12 bases of the junction unmatched. Germline V lookup: CDR1 MNHNY, CDR2 SVGAGI (reference sequence).

This chain links TRBV7-9 with TRBJ1-6, with 7 bases that match TRBD1. The length of the CDR3 is 16 residues. From germline, CDR1 is SEHNR and CDR2 FQNEAQ (reference sequence). Losses at the gene ends were 7 bases for V and 0 bases for J; bases not matched to a gene: 6. The CDR3 region has the DNA TGTGCCAGCAAAGCAGGGGGTAGCTCCTATAATTCACCCCTCCACTTT. Protein sequence: CASKAGGSSYNSPLHF.

This chain uses TRBV11-2 with TRBJ2-6; D is undetermined. Germline V CDR1 and CDR2: SGHAT, FQNNGV. There are 14 residues in the CDR3. V lost 5 bases to trimming and J lost 3 bases, with 8 bases between them. CDR3 amino acids: CASSPPFGANVLTF. The CDR3 DNA reads as TGTGCCAGCAGCCCTCCCTTTGGGGCCAACGTCCTGACTTTC.

The J gene is TRBJ2-1, the V gene TRBV5-1; TRBD2 agrees at 11 bases. The V segment lost 5 bases and the J segment 2 bases; nucleotides outside the gene matches: 3. Germline CDR1 reads SGHRS; CDR2 reads YFSETQ. The CDR3 runs 15 residues. Here the CDR3 reads CASSSSGGPYNEQFF. CDR3 coding DNA: TGCGCCAGCAGTTCTAGCGGGGGGCCCTACAATGAGCAGTTCTTC.

This chain uses TRBV6-5 with TRBJ1-2; 7 positions match TRBD1. V was pared by 2 bases and J by 5 bases, with 2 bases of the junction left unmatched. The germline V gene encodes CDR1 MNHEY and CDR2 SVGAGI. The CDR3 runs 13 residues. The CDR3 protein is CASSYTGEYGYTF. CDR3 sequence (DNA): TGTGCCAGCAGTTACACAGGGGAGTATGGCTACACCTTC.

The chain uses TRBV30 and TRBJ1-2, with no clear D. The ends were cut back, 4 bases at V and 8 bases at J, with 17 bases in the middle. Looked up from germline, CDR1 is GTSNPN and CDR2 is SVGIG (reference sequence). The CDR3 loop spans 13 amino acids. The DNA for the CDR3 is TGTGCCTGGACCCTACGAGGTTCAGTGGGCTACACCTTC. It is translated as CAWTLRGSVGYTF.

CDR3 residues: CASSFGQGTEQFF. As DNA, the CDR3 is TGTGCCAGCAGCTTCGGACAGGGAACTGAGCAGTTCTTC. The chain combines TRBV11-2 with TRBJ2-1, with 8 bases aligning to TRBD1. The J segment lost 9 bases and the V segment lost 3 bases, leaving 4 bases of the junction unmatched. The CDR3 totals 13 residues. Germline lookup yields CDR1 SGHAT and CDR2 FQNNGV.

The gene calls are TRBV19 and TRBJ1-2; D is perhaps TRBD1 (5 bases). There are 13 residues in the CDR3. CDR1 LNHDA and CDR2 SQIVND come from the germline V gene (reference sequence). V lost 7 bases, J lost 1 base, and 10 bases lay in between. CDR3 loop: CASTARVNYGYTF. In DNA form, the CDR3 reads TGTGCCAGTACTGCCAGGGTTAACTATGGCTACACCTTC.

This chain joins TRBV5-1 and TRBJ1-1, with D possibly matching TRBD1 (6 bases). The CDR3 contains 15 residues. The germline CDR1 and CDR2 sequences are SGHRS and YFSETQ. The V end was cut by 7 bases, the J end by 1 base, with 17 bases between. CDR3 DNA: TGCGCCAGCGAAATCGGAACAGGGTGGAACACTGAAGCTTTCTTT. Protein product: CASEIGTGWNTEAFF.

This chain joins TRBV15 and TRBJ2-5; a possible D gene is TRBD1 (6 bases). CDR3 size: 15 residues. Germline V gene sequence: CDR1 LNHNV, CDR2 YYDKDF (reference sequence). The V end was cut by 6 bases, the J end by 1 base, with 15 bases between. CDR3 in amino acids: CATRWAGASQETQYF. For the CDR3, the DNA is TGTGCCACCAGATGGGCAGGGGCCTCCCAAGAGACCCAGTACTTC.

J is TRBJ1-2 and V is TRBV27; D might be TRBD1 (6 bases). V gave up 3 bases and J gave up 3 bases, with 8 bases separating them. This CDR3 is built from 13 residues. Germline V gives CDR1 MNHEY, CDR2 SMNVEV (reference sequence). The CDR3 DNA is TGTGCCAGCAGTTTGGCAGGGGACTATGGCTACACCTTC. Protein: CASSLAGDYGYTF.

The chain uses TRBV30 and TRBJ1-1; D is possibly TRBD1 (5 bases). The V gene lost 3 bases and the J gene lost 5 bases, with 13 bases spanning the gap. The CDR3 sequence is 13 residues long. Germline V gives CDR1 GTSNPN, CDR2 SVGIG (reference sequence). The CDR3 bases are TGTGCCTGGAGGGGGCGAAGGGAAACTGAAGCTTTCTTT. This encodes CAWRGRRETEAFF.

The rearrangement links TRBV7-9 to TRBJ2-1, with 7 bases identical to TRBD2. This CDR3 region has 12 residues. V gave up 4 bases and J gave up 7 bases; unmatched junction bases: 1. Per germline, CDR1 SEHNR and CDR2 FQNEAQ (reference sequence). The CDR3 here is CASSSGGNEQFF. CDR3 DNA sequence: TGTGCCAGCAGCTCCGGGGGGAATGAGCAGTTCTTC.

This chain links TRBV10-3 with TRBJ1-2; D not resolved. Germline-derived CDR1 and CDR2 are ENHRY and SYGVKD. Trimming took 3 bases from V and 8 from J, leaving 4 bases between them. The CDR3 loop spans 10 amino acids. Here the CDR3 DNA reads TGTGCCATCAGTGACCAGGGCTACACCTTC. Encoded protein: CAISDQGYTF.

Comment on this clone: A junction end diverges from the germline sequence, so it may reflect a read error. V and J are TRBV4-2 and TRBJ2-3; 9 bases match TRBD2. The CDR3 runs 15 residues. CDR1 and CDR2 from the germline V gene are LGHNA and YNFKEQ. In nucleotides, the CDR3 is TGTGCCAGCAGCCAATCCGGGACTAGCACGGATACGCAGTATTTT. Encoded protein: CASSQSGTSTDTQYF.

This chain links TRBV6-5 with TRBJ2-1; TRBD1 matches 7 bases. This CDR3 has 14 amino acids. Germline V gives CDR1 MNHEY, CDR2 SVGAGI. V was pared by 4 bases and J by 7 bases, with 7 bases of the junction left unmatched. CDR3 nucleotides: TGTGCCAGCAGTTTAGGGACAGCGCTGAATGAGCAGTTCTTC. It is translated as CASSLGTALNEQFF.